Below are 10 T cell receptor beta chains sequenced from a single sample in a study of blood T cells in healthy people across ages. It was with a sample-barcoded 5' primer and a J-beta primer mix that a second PCR of about 6 to 12 cycles was run. TCRdb passed the 5' RACE reads through MiXCR, listing each CDR3 protein once. The sample has about 630,000 distinct CDR3 sequences, under 25% seen once; the top ten hold about 3.6%. Input material: blood. These receptors all stem from a man aged 70 or older in good health.

This clonotype was seen a few times. The CDR3 loop is CASSHRAGGGTDTQYF. CDR3 bases: TGTGCCAGCAGCCACAGAGCGGGAGGGGGCACAGATACGCAGTATTTT. This chain uses TRBV7-2 with TRBJ2-3; TRBD2 matches 10 bases. Per the germline V gene, CDR1 is SGHTA and CDR2 is FQGNSA. The CDR3 runs to 16 residues. The junction had 6 bases not matched to a gene; V was cut back by 5 bases and J by 1 base.

In its sample, this clonotype was seen a few times. The rearrangement links TRBV25-1 to TRBJ2-1; D remains ambiguous. Trimming pared 3 bases from V and 9 bases from J, leaving 6 bases between. Per the germline V gene, CDR1 is MGHDK and CDR2 is SYGVNS. The CDR3 length is 11 residues. CDR3 protein: CASSDPVEQFF. The CDR3 nucleotides read TGTGCCAGCAGTGATCCGGTTGAGCAGTTCTTC.

This clonotype was detected a few times. V is TRBV6-1 and J is TRBJ2-5, with 8 bases that match TRBD1. The CDR3 is 14 residues long. V was pared by 7 bases and J by 4 bases, with 8 bases of the junction left unmatched. Germline V CDR1 and CDR2: MNHNS, SASEGT. The CDR3 nucleotides read TGTGCCAGCATCTCGGGACAGGATTTAGAGACCCAGTACTTC. Translated, it gives CASISGQDLETQYF.

This clonotype was counted only a few times. V usage is TRBV7-2 and J usage is TRBJ2-5; TRBD1 matches at 9 bases. The J call may be incorrect, as the DNA end agrees better with TRBJ2-1. CDR3 size: 15 residues. CDR1 is SGHTA and CDR2 is FQGNSA in the germline V gene. In nucleotides, the CDR3 is TGTGCCAGCAGCTTCGGACAGGGGAGTAGGAATGAGCAGTTCTTC. Translation: CASSFGQGSRNEQFF.

This clonotype was detected a few times. The CDR3 nucleotides read TGTGCCATCGCGGGGTCGATAGTGAACACTGAAGCTTTCTTT. It is translated as CAIAGSIVNTEAFF. The V call is TRBV10-3, the J call TRBJ1-1; D unclear. The ends were cut back, 8 bases at V and 0 bases at J, with 13 bases in the middle. The germline V gene has CDR1 ENHRY and CDR2 SYGVKD. The CDR3 is made up of 14 amino acids.

The V gene is TRBV2, the J gene TRBJ2-7, with D perhaps matching TRBD2 (6 bases). Germline loops: CDR1 SNHLY, CDR2 FYNNEI. V lost 10 bases and J lost 2, with 12 bases in between. The CDR3 runs 12 residues. CDR3 region: CATGGLPYEQYF. The CDR3 nucleotides read TGTGCCACTGGGGGACTCCCCTACGAGCAGTACTTC.

The chain joins TRBV5-1 to TRBJ2-5; 11 nucleotides match TRBD2. The DNA end is a closer match to TRBJ2-7, so the J assignment may be wrong. Germline CDR1 and CDR2: SGHRS and YFSETQ. This CDR3 has 15 amino acids. CDR3 region: CASSLTSGSYYEQYF. CDR3 DNA sequence: TGCGCCAGCAGCCTCACTAGCGGGAGCTACTACGAGCAGTACTTC.

V usage is TRBV9 and J usage is TRBJ2-1; D is possibly TRBD1 (5 bases). The end of the DNA fits TRBJ2-5 better, so the J call may be wrong. The germline V gene encodes CDR1 SGDLS and CDR2 YYNGEE. The CDR3 is made up of 15 amino acids. The CDR3 protein is CASSVAAGYQETQYF. The CDR3 DNA is TGTGCCAGCAGCGTAGCGGCAGGGTATCAAGAGACCCAGTACTTC.

This clonotype was found many times. CDR3 sequence: CASSSPLAYEQYF. In DNA form, the CDR3 reads TGTGCCAGCAGCTCACCACTGGCCTACGAGCAGTACTTC. The chain recombines TRBV7-9 with TRBJ2-7; no firm D call. Germline CDR1 is SEHNR and CDR2 is FQNEAQ (reference sequence). This CDR3 has 13 residues. Trimming pared 4 bases from V and 2 bases from J, leaving 9 bases between.

The chain combines TRBV18 with TRBJ2-3; the D gene is possibly TRBD2 (6 bases). V was trimmed by 3 bases and J by 6 bases, leaving 16 bases between them. This CDR3 spans 15 amino acids. Germline V gene lookup returns CDR1 KGHSH and CDR2 LQKENI. The CDR3 DNA is TGTGCCAGCTCACCTCACGGGACTCGGGGGGATACGCAGTATTTT. As protein: CASSPHGTRGDTQYF.